This passage covers 32 T cell receptor beta chains from one sample sequenced in a study of blood T cell repertoires in COVID-19. The repertoire was sequenced with immunoSEQ multiplex PCR; TCRdb's copy has only in-frame clones and lacks some. The data hold 180,000 or so clones, with more than 70% observed a single time. The specimen was peripheral blood. The receptors originated from a man aged 18 to 29 with active or convalescent COVID-19.

The chain joins TRBV27 to TRBJ1-2; tentative D call: TRBD1 (5 bases). This CDR3 contains 14 residues. V lost 0 bases and J lost 6, with 11 bases in between. CDR1 is MNHEY, CDR2 SMNVEV, per germline (reference sequence). CDR3 nucleotides: TGTGCCAGCAGTTTATCGAGGGGCGGGAATGGCTACACCTTC. This sequence encodes CASSLSRGGNGYTF.

The chain is built from TRBV5-6 and TRBJ1-1; 9 bases match TRBD1. This CDR3 has 16 amino acids. The junction had 14 bases not matched to a gene; V was cut back by 5 bases and J by 6 bases. Germline CDR1 and CDR2: SGHDT and YYEEEE. CDR3 sequence reads: CASSPTVRDRESEAFF. In nucleotides, the CDR3 is TGTGCCAGCAGTCCCACGGTACGGGACAGGGAGTCTGAAGCTTTCTTT.

The V call is TRBV5-1, the J call TRBJ2-7, with TRBD2 matching over 14 bases. J was trimmed by 4 bases and V by 0 bases; bases with no gene match: 9. The CDR3 spans 18 residues. Germline loops: CDR1 SGHRS, CDR2 YFSETQ. The CDR3 sequence: CASSLAGTSGRPFYEQYF. As DNA, the CDR3 is TGCGCCAGCAGCTTGGCCGGGACTAGCGGGAGACCCTTTTACGAGCAGTACTTC.

This chain links TRBV10-3 with TRBJ2-5; 7 nucleotides line up with TRBD2. The CDR3 is made up of 11 amino acids. The V and J ends lost 10 bases and 5 bases, in that order; junction bases with no gene match: 4. Germline CDR1 reads ENHRY; CDR2 reads SYGVKD. In DNA form, the CDR3 reads TGTGCCACCTTGGGGGGGGAGACCCAGTACTTC. The encoded protein is CATLGGETQYF.

The genes are TRBV5-1 and TRBJ1-4; TRBD1 might be the D (6 bases). Germline CDR1 reads SGHRS; CDR2 reads YFSETQ. The CDR3 length is 15 residues. The V and J ends lost 0 bases and 7 bases respectively, with 13 bases between them. CDR3 nucleotides: TGCGCCAGCAGCTTGGCTCGGACAGAAAGTGAAAAACTGTTTTTT. This translates into CASSLARTESEKLFF.

This clone was detected once. The chain has TRBV5-1 and TRBJ1-1; tentative D call: TRBD1 (6 bases). V was shortened by 3 bases and J by 1 base, with 19 bases between the two germline ends. CDR1 and CDR2 (germline): SGHRS, YFSETQ. The CDR3 has 17 residues. CDR3 nucleotide sequence: TGCGCCAGCAGCTGGGGCCCCACACAGGGAAGGAACACTGAAGCTTTCTTT. It translates to CASSWGPTQGRNTEAFF.

V and J are TRBV9 and TRBJ1-1; TRBD1 might be the D (6 bases). From germline, CDR1 is SGDLS and CDR2 YYNGEE. The CDR3 is made up of 17 amino acids. Trimming pared 0 bases from V and 4 bases from J, leaving 19 bases between. CDR3 protein: CASSVAHGGAPGTEAFF. CDR3 bases: TGTGCCAGCAGCGTAGCTCACGGGGGGGCCCCCGGCACTGAAGCTTTCTTT.

This chain uses TRBV11-2 with TRBJ2-3; a weak D match, TRBD2 (6 bases). This CDR3 has 16 residues. V lost 1 base and J lost 3, with 14 bases in between. Germline CDR1 and CDR2: SGHAT and FQNNGV. The CDR3 region is CASSLVSGVVTDTQYF. The CDR3 region has the DNA TGTGCCAGCAGCTTAGTGTCGGGAGTAGTTACAGATACGCAGTATTTT.

This chain uses TRBV14 with TRBJ2-7, with D unresolved. The CDR3 is 14 amino acids. Germline loops: CDR1 SGHDN, CDR2 FVKESK. Trimming left V 8 bases short and J 2 bases short, with 16 bases between. CDR3 in amino acids: CASAGWRSTYEQYF. The CDR3 DNA follows: TGTGCCAGCGCCGGGTGGCGGTCGACCTACGAGCAGTACTTC.

CDR3 protein: CAINNGGGNTEAFF. DNA of the CDR3: TGTGCCATCAATAATGGGGGAGGGAACACTGAAGCTTTCTTT. V and J are TRBV10-3 and TRBJ1-1; possibly TRBD1 for D (5 bases). CDR3 length equals 14 residues. Per germline, CDR1 ENHRY and CDR2 SYGVKD. V was clipped by 7 bases and J by 1 base, with 13 bases between them.

In its sample, this clone was seen once. The chain carries TRBV18 and TRBJ1-1; D uncertain. V lost 2 bases to trimming and J lost 1 base, with 5 bases between them. The length of the CDR3 is 13 residues. Germline-derived CDR1 and CDR2 are KGHSH and LQKENI. In DNA, the CDR3 is TGTGCCAGCTCACCAAGCGAGAACACTGAAGCTTTCTTT. It yields the protein CASSPSENTEAFF.

CDR3 in amino acids: CASRRDSAYEQYF. The CDR3 DNA is TGTGCCAGCAGACGGGACAGTGCCTACGAGCAGTACTTC. V gene TRBV6-6 combines with J gene TRBJ2-7; 7 positions match TRBD1. The CDR3 contains 13 residues. J gave up 2 bases and V 6 bases, and 4 bases lay outside the gene matches. The germline CDR1 and CDR2 sequences are MNHNY and SVGAGI (reference sequence).

The chain combines TRBV18 with TRBJ2-3; 12 nucleotides align to TRBD2. The CDR3 covers 16 residues. The J segment lost 3 bases and the V segment lost 3 bases, leaving 4 bases of the junction unmatched. Germline CDR1 and CDR2: KGHSH and LQKENI. CDR3 in amino acids: CASSPLAGGPTDTQYF. Here the CDR3 DNA reads TGTGCCAGCTCACCCCTAGCGGGAGGGCCAACAGATACGCAGTATTTT.

The rearrangement uses TRBV25-1 and TRBJ2-3; D might be TRBD2 (5 bases). The CDR3 has 13 residues. Germline loops: CDR1 MGHDK, CDR2 SYGVNS. Trimming removed 6 bases from V and 4 bases from J, with 11 bases in between. CDR3 region: CASRDFLPDTQYF. For the CDR3, the DNA is TGTGCCAGCAGGGACTTTTTACCAGATACGCAGTATTTT.

This clone is a singleton in its sample. V is TRBV5-4 and J is TRBJ2-3, with D perhaps matching TRBD2 (6 bases). Trimming shortened V by 5 bases and J by 0 bases, and 22 bases separated the two germline ends. CDR1 SGHNT and CDR2 YYREEE come from the germline V gene (reference sequence). The CDR3 has 18 residues. CDR3 in DNA: TGTGCCAGCAGTCATCGTTCCTCGTCGACTAGAAGCACAGATACGCAGTATTTT. Protein sequence: CASSHRSSSTRSTDTQYF.

V usage is TRBV7-8 and J usage is TRBJ1-5, with a possible D match to TRBD1 (5 bases). V lost 1 base and J 7 bases, leaving 11 bases between the germline ends. Per germline, CDR1 SGHVS and CDR2 FQNEAQ. This CDR3 has 14 residues. CDR3 nucleotide sequence: TGTGCCAGCAGCTTAGTGGGGGGTCACCAGCCCCAGCATTTT. This sequence encodes CASSLVGGHQPQHF.

This clone was found a few times. V is TRBV7-3 and J is TRBJ1-5; the D is unclear. Germline lookup yields CDR1 SGHTA and CDR2 FQGTGA. The V and J ends lost 5 bases and 3 bases respectively, with 8 bases between them. The CDR3 length is 13 residues. Here the CDR3 DNA reads TGTGCCAGCAGCCTCAGTGACAATCAGCCCCAGCATTTT. The encoded protein is CASSLSDNQPQHF.

The chain recombines TRBV6-5 with TRBJ1-2, with D possibly TRBD1 on 6 matching bases. The CDR3 runs 12 residues. V lost 9 bases and J 4 bases, leaving 12 bases between the germline ends. Germline CDR1 MNHEY, CDR2 SVGAGI. Here the CDR3 DNA reads TGTGCCAGTAAGGACAGCCCCTATGGCTACACCTTC. Translated: CASKDSPYGYTF.

V and J are TRBV4-2 and TRBJ2-4; 7 bases match TRBD1. Germline V gene lookup returns CDR1 LGHNA and CDR2 YNFKEQ. The CDR3 extends over 16 amino acids. Trimming removed 4 bases from V and 4 bases from J; junction bases left unmatched: 10. This CDR3 is CASSPRSDREKNIQYF. In DNA form, the CDR3 reads TGTGCCAGCAGCCCCCGATCAGACAGGGAAAAAAACATTCAGTACTTC.

The rearrangement joins TRBV7-8 to TRBJ1-2; D might be TRBD1 (6 bases). V was shortened by 2 bases and J by 8 bases, with 12 bases between the two germline ends. The CDR3 loop spans 13 amino acids. Germline loops: CDR1 SGHVS, CDR2 FQNEAQ. CDR3 loop: CASSLSGELGYTF. Here the CDR3 DNA reads TGTGCCAGCAGCTTATCAGGGGAGTTAGGCTACACCTTC. The full variable domain, in which reference TRBV7-8 and TRBJ1-2 provide the parts outside the CDR3, is GAGVSQSPRYKVAKRGQDVALRCDPISGHVSLFWYQQALGQGPEFLTYFQNEAQLDKSGLPSDRFFAERPEGSVSTLKIQRTQQEDSAVYLCASSLSGELGYTFGSGTRLTVV.

This chain uses TRBV6-5 with TRBJ1-3, with 8 bases lining up with TRBD1. V shed 7 bases and J 8 bases; nucleotides not matched to a gene: 10. Germline V lookup: CDR1 MNHEY, CDR2 SVGAGI. This CDR3 comprises 14 residues. CDR3 nucleotide sequence: TGTGCCAGCATCGCCCAGGGGGCGGCGGACACCATATATTTT. Its protein is CASIAQGAADTIYF.

The chain has TRBV9 and TRBJ1-6; 8 bases agree with TRBD1. Looked up from germline, CDR1 is SGDLS and CDR2 is YYNGEE. The CDR3 contains 13 residues. After removal of 3 bases from V and 9 bases from J, the junction contained 2 bases not matched to a gene. CDR3 sequence reads: CASSEQGGSPLHF. The DNA for the CDR3 is TGTGCCAGCAGCGAACAGGGGGGTTCACCCCTCCACTTT. Filled out from reference TRBV9 and TRBJ1-6, the complete variable domain reads DSGVTQTPKHLITATGQRVTLRCSPRSGDLSVYWYQQSLDQGLQFLIQYYNGEERAKGNILERFSAQQFPDLHSELNLSSLELGDSALYFCASSEQGGSPLHFGNGTRLTVT.

The genes are TRBV28 and TRBJ1-6, with D unclear. Germline loops: CDR1 MDHEN, CDR2 SYDVKM. This CDR3 contains 15 residues. V shed 5 bases and J shed 3 bases, with 11 bases lying between them. CDR3 amino acids: CASSEQLIYNSPLHF. The CDR3 DNA reads as TGTGCCAGCAGTGAACAGCTAATCTATAATTCACCCCTCCACTTT.

The rearrangement uses TRBV14 and TRBJ2-5; no reliable D call. The V gene's germline CDR1 is SGHDN and CDR2 FVKESK. The germline V and J ends were trimmed by 3 bases and 5 bases, with 4 bases remaining between them. The CDR3 loop spans 11 amino acids. The CDR3: CASSHAETQYF. The CDR3 region has the DNA TGTGCCAGCAGCCACGCGGAGACCCAGTACTTC.

The gene calls are TRBV6-5 and TRBJ2-5, with TRBD2 matching over 7 bases. Germline assignment: CDR1 MNHEY and CDR2 SVGAGI. This CDR3 spans 13 amino acids. Unmatched junction bases numbered 7, after V lost 7 bases and J lost 5 bases. CDR3: CASNGGIIETQYF. CDR3 DNA: TGTGCCAGCAACGGGGGGATTATTGAGACCCAGTACTTC.

This chain connects TRBV6-5 to TRBJ1-5, with a weak D call TRBD1 (6 bases). CDR1 and CDR2 (germline): MNHEY, SVGAGI. Trimming stripped 5 bases from V and 9 bases from J, with 20 bases between. This CDR3 is built from 15 residues. Here the CDR3 DNA reads TGTGCCAGCAGTCCGTTACAGGGTAGTACGGGGCCCCAGCATTTT. Residues: CASSPLQGSTGPQHF.

The chain carries TRBV2 and TRBJ1-2, with unresolved D. The CDR3 is 14 residues long. The germline V and J ends were trimmed by 6 bases and 2 bases, with 13 bases remaining between them. Germline lookup yields CDR1 SNHLY and CDR2 FYNNEI. The CDR3 DNA is TGTGCCAGCAGGACCCCCGACTTAAACTATGGCTACACCTTC. Translating gives CASRTPDLNYGYTF.

The chain recombines TRBV6-2 or TRBV6-3 with TRBJ1-4; D call uncertain. The CDR3 contains 16 residues. Germline V CDR1 and CDR2: MNHEY, SVGEGT. The germline V and J ends were trimmed by 2 bases and 5 bases, with 15 bases remaining between them. CDR3 in amino acids: CASSYERSAVNEKLFF. DNA for the CDR3: TGTGCCAGCAGTTACGAAAGATCCGCGGTGAATGAAAAACTGTTTTTT.

V usage is TRBV6-5 and J usage is TRBJ1-1; D is ambiguous. The V gene's germline CDR1 is MNHEY and CDR2 SVGAGI. The CDR3 has 12 amino acids. Trimming took 7 bases from V and 5 from J, leaving 11 bases between them. The CDR3 reads CASNNWRTEAFF. DNA for the CDR3: TGTGCCAGCAATAACTGGAGGACTGAAGCTTTCTTT.

The V gene is TRBV7-9, the J gene TRBJ2-3; the match to TRBD2 covers 7 bases. There are 17 residues in the CDR3. The ends lost 2 bases at V and 5 bases at J; junction bases unmatched: 13. The germline gives CDR1 SEHNR, CDR2 FQNEAQ (reference sequence). CDR3 coding DNA: TGTGCCAGCAGCTTACCACAGTCGGGAGGCCAACGAGATACGCAGTATTTT. This gives the protein CASSLPQSGGQRDTQYF.

V usage is TRBV30 and J usage is TRBJ1-4; 8 bases align to TRBD1. V trimming: 0 bases; J trimming: 8 bases; junction bases outside the gene matches: 14. CDR3 length: 17 residues. CDR1 and CDR2 from the germline V gene are GTSNPN and SVGIG (reference sequence). The CDR3 is CAWSVLRGRLISEKLFF. The CDR3 DNA is TGTGCCTGGAGTGTACTCAGGGGGCGTTTGATCAGCGAAAAACTGTTTTTT.

The gene calls are TRBV2 and TRBJ1-1; tentative D call: TRBD1 (5 bases). CDR1 SNHLY and CDR2 FYNNEI come from the germline V gene. The V and J ends lost 1 base and 4 bases respectively, with 13 bases between them. This CDR3 has 15 residues. CDR3 in DNA: TGTGCCAGCAGTGAAGAAGGGGCCGCGGCCACTGAAGCTTTCTTT. Translated, it gives CASSEEGAAATEAFF.